A single sample gave rise to the 32 T cell receptor beta chains below, sequenced in a study of T cell responses to AZD1222 COVID-19 vaccine. Only in-frame clones appear in the TCRdb table, and some are missing; sequencing was by immunoSEQ multiplex PCR. The sample yields about 66,000 clones, 79% seen once. Sequencing was performed on peripheral blood, taken on day 0 of MenACWY control vaccination. These receptors originate from an adult in good health.

This chain joins TRBV18 and TRBJ1-3; TRBD1 might be the D (6 bases). CDR1 KGHSH and CDR2 LQKENI come from the germline V gene. Trimming stripped 4 bases from V and 0 bases from J, with 13 bases between. This CDR3 comprises 16 residues. The CDR3 DNA reads as TGTGCCAGCTCACGGCCGACAGGTATCTCTGGAAACACCATATATTTT. Protein: CASSRPTGISGNTIYF.

V and J are TRBV3-1 (or the pseudogene TRBV3-2) and TRBJ2-3; TRBD2 is a possible D gene (6 bases). Germline V lookup: CDR1 LGHDT, CDR2 YNNKEL (reference sequence). The CDR3 is made up of 17 amino acids. Trimming removed 0 bases at V and 4 bases at J, with 17 bases between. The chain's CDR3 is CASSQESRGSSADTQYF. The DNA of the CDR3 is TGTGCCAGCAGCCAAGAAAGCCGGGGGTCGAGCGCAGATACGCAGTATTTT.

This clone showed up just a few times. This chain connects TRBV13 to TRBJ2-2; 12 bases are shared with TRBD2. The CDR3 consists of 18 residues. The J segment lost 3 bases and the V segment lost 5 bases, leaving 10 bases of the junction unmatched. Germline loops: CDR1 PRHDT, CDR2 FYEKMQ (reference sequence). The CDR3 region is CASSRGLLAGGHTGELFF. DNA for the CDR3: TGTGCCAGCAGCCGGGGCTTACTAGCGGGAGGTCACACCGGGGAGCTGTTTTTT. Drawing the rest from reference TRBV13 and TRBJ2-2, the complete variable domain is AAGVIQSPRHLIKEKRETATLKCYPIPRHDTVYWYQQGPGQDPQFLISFYEKMQSDKGSIPDRFSAQQFSDYHSELNMSSLELGDSALYFCASSRGLLAGGHTGELFFGEGSRLTVL.

The chain joins TRBV29-1 to TRBJ2-1; D gene uncertain. Germline V gives CDR1 SQVTM, CDR2 ANQGSEA. V lost 4 bases to trimming and J lost 2 bases, with 15 bases between them. The CDR3 totals 15 residues. Here the CDR3 reads CSVVKGVLAYNEQFF. The DNA for the CDR3 is TGCAGCGTTGTTAAGGGTGTGCTAGCCTACAATGAGCAGTTCTTC.

This chain connects TRBV4-2 to TRBJ2-7; no definite D call. With 2 bases removed from V and 1 base from J, the gap between germline ends came to 9 bases. The germline gives CDR1 LGHNA, CDR2 YNFKEQ. This CDR3 is 14 amino acids long. The CDR3 reads CASSQPHLSYEQYF. CDR3 DNA sequence: TGTGCCAGCAGCCAACCTCATCTATCCTACGAGCAGTACTTC.

This clone was counted a single time. V and J are TRBV12-5 and TRBJ2-7; a possible D gene is TRBD2 (5 bases). Germline CDR1 LGHNT, CDR2 FRNRAP. V lost 3 bases and J lost 7, with 13 bases in between. This CDR3 comprises 13 residues. CDR3 nucleotide sequence: TGTGCTAGTGGTTTTGGTAACGGGGAAGAGCAGTACTTC. It encodes CASGFGNGEEQYF.

This clone was counted a few times. The chain links TRBV19 to TRBJ2-2, with D perhaps matching TRBD2 (5 bases). CDR1 LNHDA and CDR2 SQIVND come from the germline V gene (reference sequence). The CDR3 has 17 amino acids. Trimming took off 5 bases at V and 4 bases at J, with 20 bases between the two ends. The CDR3 protein is CASSAITGRGFTGELFF. The CDR3 bases are TGTGCCAGTAGTGCCATTACCGGACGGGGATTCACCGGGGAGCTGTTTTTT.

A few counts support this clone. The rearrangement uses TRBV20-1 and TRBJ2-1; 10 bases match TRBD2. Germline V gene data show CDR1 as DFQATT and CDR2 as SNEGSKA (reference sequence). This CDR3 is built from 16 residues. With 3 bases clipped from V and 8 bases from J, the junction kept 13 bases outside the gene matches. CDR3 bases: TGCAGTGCTAGTGATGATCTAGCGGGAGATAACTATGAGCAGTTCTTC. Translation: CSASDDLAGDNYEQFF.

This clone was detected only a few times. V is TRBV6-2 or TRBV6-3 and J is TRBJ1-5; no firm D call. Per germline, CDR1 MNHEY and CDR2 SVGEGT. The CDR3 length is 15 residues. Trimming cost V 4 bases and J 7 bases, with 17 bases left between them. The CDR3 protein is CASSSTDPPRQPQHF. Written as DNA, the CDR3 is TGTGCCAGCAGTTCGACGGACCCCCCGCGGCAGCCCCAGCATTTT.

V gene TRBV7-9 combines with J gene TRBJ2-1, with unresolved D. This CDR3 comprises 16 residues. CDR1 is SEHNR, CDR2 FQNEAQ, per germline (reference sequence). V was clipped by 1 base and J by 9 bases, with 19 bases between them. The chain's CDR3 is CASSLDWTTGFTEQFF. The CDR3 bases are TGTGCCAGCAGCTTAGATTGGACGACGGGTTTCACTGAGCAGTTCTTC.

In the case of this clone: Other nucleotide sequences from this sample produce the same CDR3. The chain has TRBV5-1 and TRBJ2-2; 7 bases are shared with TRBD1. J was trimmed by 5 bases and V by 0 bases; bases with no gene match: 4. The V gene's germline CDR1 is SGHRS and CDR2 YFSETQ. The CDR3 runs to 15 residues. In DNA form, the CDR3 reads TGCGCCAGCAGCTTGGAAGGGGGCAGGACCGGGGAGCTGTTTTTT. Protein product: CASSLEGGRTGELFF.

This clone was found a few times. This rearrangement joins TRBV28 to TRBJ1-6; tentatively, D is TRBD1 (5 bases). The CDR3 is 17 residues long. The V and J ends lost 3 bases and 4 bases respectively, with 16 bases between them. Germline CDR1 and CDR2: MDHEN and SYDVKM. This CDR3 reads CASSFSLGPGYNSPLHF. Written as DNA, the CDR3 is TGTGCCAGCAGTTTCAGTCTGGGGCCAGGATATAATTCACCCCTCCACTTT.

This rearrangement joins TRBV5-1 to TRBJ2-5, with 8 nucleotides matching TRBD1. The germline CDR1 and CDR2 sequences are SGHRS and YFSETQ. The V gene end was trimmed by 4 bases and the J gene end by 4 bases; junction bases not matched to a gene: 9. The CDR3 is 15 residues long. CDR3 sequence (DNA): TGCGCCAGCAGCGCAACTCAGGGGGCTGGAGAGACCCAGTACTTC. It encodes CASSATQGAGETQYF. Full variable domain (remainder filled in from reference TRBV5-1 and TRBJ2-5): KAGVTQTPRYLIKTRGQQVTLSCSPISGHRSVSWYQQTPGQGLQFLFEYFSETQRNKGNFPGRFSGRQFSNSRSEMNVSTLELGDSALYLCASSATQGAGETQYFGPGTRLLVL.

A single count supports this clone. The genes are TRBV4-1 and TRBJ2-7; 8 nucleotides align to TRBD2. Germline V CDR1 and CDR2: MGHRA, YSYEKL. This CDR3 spans 14 amino acids. Trimming removed 4 bases from V and 7 bases from J; junction bases left unmatched: 9. CDR3 in DNA: TGCGCCAGCAGCCTACTAGCGGAACCAGATGAGCAGTACTTC. Encoded protein: CASSLLAEPDEQYF.

V gene TRBV9 combines with J gene TRBJ2-2; 10 bases agree with TRBD2. The CDR3 extends over 18 amino acids. Germline V CDR1 and CDR2: SGDLS, YYNGEE. Trimming removed 0 bases from V and 3 bases from J; junction bases left unmatched: 8. CDR3 amino acids: CASSVAPSGRAYTGELFF. The CDR3 coding sequence is TGTGCCAGCAGCGTAGCCCCCAGCGGGAGGGCCTACACCGGGGAGCTGTTTTTT.

The chain joins TRBV3-1 (or the pseudogene TRBV3-2) to TRBJ2-1; D is ambiguous. Germline V gives CDR1 LGHDT, CDR2 YNNKEL (reference sequence). The length of the CDR3 is 16 residues. V lost 1 base and J 6 bases, leaving 16 bases between the germline ends. This CDR3 reads CASSQGRTPLTNEQFF. CDR3 sequence (DNA): TGTGCCAGCAGCCAAGGCAGAACCCCCCTTACCAATGAGCAGTTCTTC.

The gene calls are TRBV19 and TRBJ1-1; D unclear. CDR1 and CDR2 (germline): LNHDA, SQIVND (reference sequence). V lost 2 bases and J 5 bases, leaving 9 bases between the germline ends. The CDR3 length is 13 residues. The CDR3 reads CASSIRVGTEAFF. The CDR3 nucleotides read TGTGCCAGTAGTATACGGGTTGGTACTGAAGCTTTCTTT.

This clone has a single count. The chain's CDR3 is CASSQPQGQGSYNEQFF. The CDR3 bases are TGCGCCAGCAGCCAACCACAGGGACAGGGTAGCTACAATGAGCAGTTCTTC. V is TRBV4-1 and J is TRBJ2-1; 9 positions match TRBD1. CDR1 is MGHRA and CDR2 is YSYEKL in the germline V gene. The ends lost 2 bases at V and 3 bases at J; junction bases unmatched: 8. This CDR3 has 17 amino acids.

V and J are TRBV28 and TRBJ1-4, with 12 bases fitting TRBD1. The J segment lost 8 bases and the V segment lost 7 bases, leaving 11 bases of the junction unmatched. This CDR3 contains 16 residues. Germline V gene lookup returns CDR1 MDHEN and CDR2 SYDVKM. This CDR3 reads CASKGTGGPNREKLFF. CDR3 coding DNA: TGTGCCAGCAAAGGGACAGGGGGCCCCAATCGGGAAAAACTGTTTTTT.

The rearrangement links TRBV4-3 to TRBJ1-2, with TRBD1 identical over 9 bases. Germline CDR1 is LGHNA and CDR2 is YSLEER. Trimming at V came to 5 bases and at J to 10 bases, leaving 5 bases not matched to a gene. The CDR3 length is 12 residues. The CDR3 protein is CASSSRTGAYTF. The CDR3 DNA is TGCGCCAGCAGCTCCCGGACAGGGGCCTACACCTTC.

The chain has TRBV27 and TRBJ1-1; D might be TRBD1 (5 bases). V was cut by 4 bases and J by 7 bases, with 13 bases left in between. The CDR3 is 13 residues long. CDR1 and CDR2 (germline): MNHEY, SMNVEV (reference sequence). CDR3 loop: CASSSIWGSEAFF. The CDR3 DNA reads as TGTGCCAGCAGTTCTATTTGGGGGAGTGAAGCTTTCTTT.

The rearrangement joins TRBV30 to TRBJ1-1; perhaps TRBD1 as D (6 bases). Germline V gene sequence: CDR1 GTSNPN, CDR2 SVGIG (reference sequence). CDR3 length equals 13 residues. Deletions cut 2 bases from V and 6 bases from J, with 13 bases between. The CDR3 loop is CAWSLQGNAEAFF. In DNA, the CDR3 is TGTGCCTGGAGTCTACAGGGAAACGCTGAAGCTTTCTTT.

The chain has TRBV25-1 and TRBJ2-1, with a weak D call TRBD1 (6 bases). Germline CDR1 is MGHDK and CDR2 is SYGVNS. Trimming stripped 5 bases from V and 12 bases from J, with 20 bases between. The CDR3 spans 14 residues. CDR3 DNA sequence: TGTGCCAGCAGTCCTTCGGACAGCTTCTTGGGGCAGTTCTTC. Amino acid sequence: CASSPSDSFLGQFF.

The chain employs TRBV6-5 and TRBJ1-2; unclear D gene. V was shortened by 5 bases and J by 4 bases, with 11 bases between the two germline ends. Germline CDR1 is MNHEY and CDR2 is SVGAGI. CDR3 length equals 13 residues. DNA for the CDR3: TGTGCCAGCAGTCCGACTGAACGCTATGGCTACACCTTC. The encoded protein is CASSPTERYGYTF.

The rearrangement links TRBV28 to TRBJ1-5; TRBD1 agrees at 9 bases. The length of the CDR3 is 16 residues. Germline trimming cut 6 bases from V and 7 bases from J; bases unmatched to any gene: 13. The germline V gene has CDR1 MDHEN and CDR2 SYDVKM. The CDR3 bases are TGTGCCAGCAGGCCCGCGGACAGGGGATCGGGCCAGCCCCAGCATTTT. Protein: CASRPADRGSGQPQHF.

The chain uses TRBV18 and TRBJ1-2; D is undetermined. CDR1 is KGHSH and CDR2 is LQKENI in the germline V gene. This CDR3 has 14 residues. V lost 2 bases and J lost 3, with 10 bases in between. The CDR3 DNA reads TGTGCCAGCTCACCAAGGATTTCGGACTATGGCTACACCTTC. Protein product: CASSPRISDYGYTF.

The chain joins TRBV5-1 to TRBJ2-1; a weak D match, TRBD2 (6 bases). CDR1 is SGHRS and CDR2 is YFSETQ in the germline V gene. Trimming took 4 bases from V and 7 from J, leaving 21 bases between them. This CDR3 comprises 16 residues. CDR3 in DNA: TGCGCCAGCAGCCCGCCTTTGGCGGGAATCGGTAATGAGCAGTTCTTC. This translates into CASSPPLAGIGNEQFF. The full variable domain, completed using reference TRBV5-1 and TRBJ2-1, is KAGVTQTPRYLIKTRGQQVTLSCSPISGHRSVSWYQQTPGQGLQFLFEYFSETQRNKGNFPGRFSGRQFSNSRSEMNVSTLELGDSALYLCASSPPLAGIGNEQFFGPGTRLTVL.

This clone showed up just a few times. The rearrangement joins TRBV2 to TRBJ2-5, with D unresolved. V lost 6 bases to trimming and J lost 5 bases, with 7 bases between them. This CDR3 has 11 amino acids. Germline lookup yields CDR1 SNHLY and CDR2 FYNNEI. The CDR3 nucleotides are TGTGCCAGCAGGTTGCGTGAGACCCAGTACTTC. Translation gives CASRLRETQYF.

The CDR3 nucleotides read TGTGCTACCGGGGGACTCCGGGGAGAGACCCAGTACTTC. This translates into CATGGLRGETQYF. The chain combines TRBV3-1 (or the pseudogene TRBV3-2) with TRBJ2-5, with D maybe TRBD2 (6 bases). Germline CDR1 reads LGHDT; CDR2 reads YNNKEL (reference sequence). The CDR3 is 13 residues long.

The V call is TRBV4-1, the J call TRBJ1-1; 9 bases are shared with TRBD1. This CDR3 region has 18 residues. V shed 0 bases, J shed 5 bases, and the junction held 13 bases outside the gene matches. Looked up from germline, CDR1 is MGHRA and CDR2 is YSYEKL. In nucleotides, the CDR3 is TGCGCCAGCAGCCAAGAACGGGACAGGGCAGACATAGGAACTGAAGCTTTCTTT. This translates into CASSQERDRADIGTEAFF.

This clone occurred a few times. The gene calls are TRBV2 and TRBJ2-1; the D gene is possibly TRBD2 (6 bases). V shed 10 bases and J shed 0 bases, with 10 bases lying between them. Per the germline V gene, CDR1 is SNHLY and CDR2 is FYNNEI. The CDR3 has 13 amino acids. CDR3 region: CATRDFSYNEQFF. The CDR3 region has the DNA TGTGCCACCAGGGACTTCTCCTACAATGAGCAGTTCTTC.

This clone was seen once. The rearrangement links TRBV15 to TRBJ1-1; possible D gene TRBD1, 6 bases. The CDR3 is made up of 14 amino acids. The V gene's germline CDR1 is LNHNV and CDR2 YYDKDF (reference sequence). Between the trimmed V and J ends, which lost 3 bases and 3 bases, there was a span of 11 bases. CDR3 coding DNA: TGTGCCACCAGCAGGGTCAGGGGAGACACTGAAGCTTTCTTT. Protein sequence: CATSRVRGDTEAFF. Complete variable domain (other parts from reference TRBV15 and TRBJ1-1): DAMVIQNPRYQVTQFGKPVTLSCSQTLNHNVMYWYQQKSSQAPKLLFHYYDKDFNNEADTPDNFQSRRPNTSFCFLDIRSPGLGDTAMYLCATSRVRGDTEAFFGQGTRLTVV.